This T cell receptor (beta chain) was identified in a study of cytomegalovirus exposure and HLA in healthy donors. Germline CDR1 reads LNHDA; CDR2 reads SQIVND (reference sequence). The CDR3 sequence is 14 residues long. With 5 bases clipped from V and 3 bases from J, the junction kept 2 bases outside the gene matches. With 60 Vbeta and 13 Jbeta primers, the PCR was carried out. Assay: immunoSEQ multiplex PCR; the TCRdb copy retains only in-frame clones and omits some. This sample yields 150,000 to 200,000 clones, of which 60% to 80% are seen a single time; under 2.5% belongs to the top ten. The specimen was PBMCs. The clonotype was recovered from a man between 60 and 70 years old in good health and CMV-seronegative. J is TRBJ1-1 and V is TRBV19; 11 bases are shared with TRBD1. The CDR3 DNA follows: TGTGCCAGTAGTTGGGACAGGGGGTACACTGAAGCTTTCTTT. Residues: CASSWDRGYTEAFF.